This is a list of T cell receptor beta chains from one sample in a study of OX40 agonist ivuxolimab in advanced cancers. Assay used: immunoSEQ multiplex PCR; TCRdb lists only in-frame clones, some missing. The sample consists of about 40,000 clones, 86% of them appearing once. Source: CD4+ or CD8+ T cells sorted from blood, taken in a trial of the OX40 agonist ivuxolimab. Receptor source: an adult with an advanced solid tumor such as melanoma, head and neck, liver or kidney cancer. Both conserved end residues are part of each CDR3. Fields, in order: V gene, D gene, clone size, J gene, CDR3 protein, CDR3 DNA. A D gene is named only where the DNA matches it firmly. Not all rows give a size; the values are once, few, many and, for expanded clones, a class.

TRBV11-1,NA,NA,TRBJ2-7,CASTSTGTTYEQYF,TGTGCCAGCACCTCGACCGGGACAACTTACGAGCAGTACTTC
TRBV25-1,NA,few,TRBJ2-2,CASTGPGTNTGELFF,TGTGCCAGCACCGGGCCGGGGACAAACACCGGGGAGCTGTTTTTT
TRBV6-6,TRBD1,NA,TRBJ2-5,CASSDRVRGPQYF,TGTGCCAGCAGTGACAGGGTTCGGGGTCCCCAGTACTTC
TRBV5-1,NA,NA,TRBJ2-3,CASSLIADTQYF,TGCGCCAGCAGCTTGATCGCAGATACGCAGTATTTT
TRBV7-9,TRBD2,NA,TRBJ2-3,CASSLRGGRTDTQYF,TGTGCCAGCAGCTTGCGGGGGGGCCGGACAGATACGCAGTATTTT
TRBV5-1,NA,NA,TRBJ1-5,CASSLGQGRNQPQHF,TGCGCCAGCAGCTTGGGCCAGGGACGCAATCAGCCCCAGCATTTT
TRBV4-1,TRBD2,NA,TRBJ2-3,CASSHGSGGQDTQYF,TGCGCCAGCAGCCACGGTAGCGGGGGCCAGGATACGCAGTATTTT
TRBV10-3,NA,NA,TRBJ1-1,CAISPEGVETFF,TGTGCCATCAGTCCCGAGGGGGTCGAAACTTTCTTT
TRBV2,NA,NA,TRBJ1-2,CASSDGALYGYTF,TGTGCCAGCAGTGACGGGGCTCTTTATGGCTACACCTTC
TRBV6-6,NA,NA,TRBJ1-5,CASSSIPRGNQPQHF,TGTGCCAGCAGTTCCATACCAAGGGGGAATCAGCCCCAGCATTTT